This paragraph reports one T cell receptor beta chain. The sample originates from a study of blood T cell repertoires in COVID-19. Study-level information: Both acute and convalescent COVID-19 samples were obtained from the United States, Italy and Spain. In each case, the material was cDNA or gDNA derived from T cells, B-cell-depleted T cells, or PBMCs.

Source study methods: Estimation of nucleated cell counts relied on the amplification of reference gene primers. Using immunoSEQ multiplex PCR, the repertoire was profiled, and TCRdb retains in-frame clones only, with some absent. V and J calls plus clone size are reproduced from that table; the DNA served to infer D and trimming. The sample shows around 70,000 clones, about 80% of them seen only once. This clonotype was obtained from a man between 65 and 80 years old who had recovered from COVID-19. The specimen was peripheral blood.

The CDR3 nucleotides read TGCGCCAGCAGCCCCGGGGGAGGGTCCAGCTCCTACGAGCAGTACTTC. This encodes CASSPGGGSSSYEQYF. The chain joins TRBV5-1 to TRBJ2-7; 7 bases are shared with TRBD2. In germline, CDR1 is SGHRS, CDR2 YFSETQ. CDR3 length: 16 residues. With 4 bases clipped from V and 0 bases from J, the junction kept 10 bases outside the gene matches.